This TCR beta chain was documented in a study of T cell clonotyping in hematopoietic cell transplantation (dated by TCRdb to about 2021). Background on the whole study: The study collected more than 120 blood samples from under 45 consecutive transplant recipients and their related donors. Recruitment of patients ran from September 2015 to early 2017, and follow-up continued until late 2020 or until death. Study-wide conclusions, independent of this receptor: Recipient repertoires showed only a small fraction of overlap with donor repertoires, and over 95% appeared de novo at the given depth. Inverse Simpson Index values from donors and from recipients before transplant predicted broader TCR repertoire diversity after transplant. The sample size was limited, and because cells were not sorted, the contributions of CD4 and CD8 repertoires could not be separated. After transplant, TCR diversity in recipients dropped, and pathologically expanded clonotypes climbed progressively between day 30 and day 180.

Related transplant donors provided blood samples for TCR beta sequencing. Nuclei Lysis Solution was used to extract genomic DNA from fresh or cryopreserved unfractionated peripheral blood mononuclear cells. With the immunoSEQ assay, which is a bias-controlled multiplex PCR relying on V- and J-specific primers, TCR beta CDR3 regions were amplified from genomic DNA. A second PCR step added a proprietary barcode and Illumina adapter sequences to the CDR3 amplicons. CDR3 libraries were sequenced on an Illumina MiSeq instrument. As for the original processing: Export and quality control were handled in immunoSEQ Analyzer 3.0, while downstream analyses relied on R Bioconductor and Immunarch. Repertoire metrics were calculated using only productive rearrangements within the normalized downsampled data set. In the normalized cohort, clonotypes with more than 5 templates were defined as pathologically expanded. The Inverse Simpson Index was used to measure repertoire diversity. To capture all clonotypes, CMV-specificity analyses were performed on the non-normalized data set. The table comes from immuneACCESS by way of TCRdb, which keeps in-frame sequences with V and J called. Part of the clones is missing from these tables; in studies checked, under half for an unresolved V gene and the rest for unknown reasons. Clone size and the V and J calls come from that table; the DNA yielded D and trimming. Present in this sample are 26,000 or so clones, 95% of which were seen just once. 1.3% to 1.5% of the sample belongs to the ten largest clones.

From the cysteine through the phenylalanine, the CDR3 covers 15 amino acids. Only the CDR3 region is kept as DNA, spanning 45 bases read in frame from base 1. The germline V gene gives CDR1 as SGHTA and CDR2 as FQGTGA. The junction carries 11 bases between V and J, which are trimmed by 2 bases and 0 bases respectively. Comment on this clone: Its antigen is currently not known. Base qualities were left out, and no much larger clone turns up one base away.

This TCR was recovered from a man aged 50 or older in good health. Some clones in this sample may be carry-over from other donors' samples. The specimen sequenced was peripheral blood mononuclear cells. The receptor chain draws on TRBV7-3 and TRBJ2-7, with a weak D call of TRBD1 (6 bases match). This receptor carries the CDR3 CASSLSGVSSYEQYF. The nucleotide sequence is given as TGTGCCAGCAGCTTATCAGGGGTAAGCTCCTACGAGCAGTACTTC.